Listed below are T cell receptor beta chains from one sample, sequenced in a study of blood T cell repertoires in COVID-19. TCRdb keeps only in-frame clones here, not all; method: immunoSEQ multiplex PCR. The data contain about 160,000 clones, 75% to 90% of them singletons. Sequencing input: peripheral blood. These receptors were obtained from a woman older than 75 with active or convalescent COVID-19. CDR3s include the opening cysteine and the closing phenylalanine or tryptophan. A D gene is named only where the DNA matches it firmly. Where a row states a size, it is once, few, many or the class of an expanded clone; other rows omit it.

CDR3nt,CDR3aa,v_gene,abundance,j_gene,d_gene
TGTGCCAGCAGTTACGGGCAGGTGAACACTGAAGCTTTCTTT,CASSYGQVNTEAFF,TRBV6-6,few,TRBJ1-1,NA
TGTGCCAGTAGTCCCAACACCGATTCACCCCTCCACTTT,CASSPNTDSPLHF,TRBV19,once,TRBJ1-6,NA
TGTGCCAGCAGCCAAGACTGGGCCTTGTACAATGAGCAGTTCTTC,CASSQDWALYNEQFF,TRBV3-1/TRBV3-2,few,TRBJ2-1,NA
TGTGCCAGCAGCCGTGACAGGCTCTATGGCTACACCTTC,CASSRDRLYGYTF,TRBV7-2,NA,TRBJ1-2,NA
TGTGCCAGCAGTGGACTGTGGGAGCAGTACTTC,CASSGLWEQYF,TRBV6-2/TRBV6-3,NA,TRBJ2-7,NA
TGTGCCAGCAGCCTGGGACAGGGAACAACTAATGAAAAACTGTTTTTT,CASSLGQGTTNEKLFF,TRBV7-2,NA,TRBJ1-4,TRBD1
TGCAGCACGGAGGGGGCCTATGAGCAGTTCTTC,CSTEGAYEQFF,TRBV29-1,NA,TRBJ2-1,NA
TGTGCCAGCAGGACTAGCACAGATACGCAGTATTTT,CASRTSTDTQYF,TRBV6-5,NA,TRBJ2-3,NA
TGTGCCATCATTTTACAGGGGATGTTGTGCAAAAACATTCAGTACTTC,CAIILQGMLCKNIQYF,TRBV10-3,few,TRBJ2-4,TRBD1
TGTGCCACCAGTGATGCCGGAGCAGAGGGCACAGATACGCAGTATTTT,CATSDAGAEGTDTQYF,TRBV24-1,NA,TRBJ2-3,NA
TGTGCCAGCTCATCGACAGGGACTTCCTACGAGCAGTACTTC,CASSSTGTSYEQYF,TRBV18,NA,TRBJ2-7,NA
TGTGCCAGCAGCTTAGGGCAGGGGGGTTCTGGTAGCTATGGCTACACCTTC,CASSLGQGGSGSYGYTF,TRBV7-6,NA,TRBJ1-2,TRBD1
TGTGCCAGCAGCTGGACTAGCGTCTATGAGCAGTTCTTC,CASSWTSVYEQFF,TRBV7-2,NA,TRBJ2-1,TRBD2
TGTGCCAGCAGCTTAGTGGCAGGGGGCGGTTCACCCCTCCACTTT,CASSLVAGGGSPLHF,TRBV7-2,once,TRBJ1-6,TRBD1
TGTGCCAGCTCACCACGGCAGGGCCCCACTCAGCCCCAGCATTTT,CASSPRQGPTQPQHF,TRBV18,NA,TRBJ1-5,NA
TGTGCCAGCAGCCCACTCGGGGTGTGGCCCCAGCATTTT,CASSPLGVWPQHF,TRBV12-3/TRBV12-4,NA,TRBJ1-5,NA
TGCGCCAGCAGCCCCGGTCGGGCGCGGGTACCAGTCGTTCGGGGAGGTGAAGCTTTCTTT,CASSPGRARVPVVRGGEAFF,TRBV4-1,few,TRBJ1-1,NA
TGTGCCAGCCGGGGGTATTTGGGGGACAATCAGCCCCAGCATTTT,CASRGYLGDNQPQHF,TRBV27,NA,TRBJ1-5,NA
TGCGCCAGCAGCCAAGTGGCTGGTCAGCCCCAGCATTTT,CASSQVAGQPQHF,TRBV4-1,NA,TRBJ1-5,NA
TGTGCCAGCAGCTTAGGGTCTAGCGGCTCCTACGAGCAGTACTTC,CASSLGSSGSYEQYF,TRBV7-2,few,TRBJ2-7,TRBD2
TGCGCCAGCAGCGAAGGGGTTCGAACCGGGGAGCTGTTTTTT,CASSEGVRTGELFF,TRBV5-1,NA,TRBJ2-2,NA
TGTGCCAGCAGGACAGGGGTTGGCTATGGCTACACCTTC,CASRTGVGYGYTF,TRBV7-2,NA,TRBJ1-2,TRBD1
TGTGCCAGCAGTTACGGGGAGGGACGGTTCACCGGGGAGCTGTTTTTT,CASSYGEGRFTGELFF,TRBV6-5,NA,TRBJ2-2,TRBD2
TGTGCCTCGTTCGGGGGACCAGATTTTAACGCCATATATTTT,CASFGGPDFNAIYF,TRBV6-6,NA,TRBJ1-3,NA
TGTGCCAGCAGCAGAGAGGGGGCCGTTAATGAAAAACTGTTTTTT,CASSREGAVNEKLFF,TRBV9,NA,TRBJ1-4,TRBD1
TGTGCCAGCAGCGGGGGGACAGGACCCAACTCCCAGCATTTT,CASSGGTGPNSQHF,TRBV11-2,NA,TRBJ1-5,TRBD1
TGTGCCAGCAGCGGTGGGCAGGGGGCTGGAAGTGAAAAACTGTTTTTT,CASSGGQGAGSEKLFF,TRBV9,NA,TRBJ1-4,TRBD1
TGTGCCAGCAGTCTGACAGGGGCCTACAATGAGCAGTTCTTC,CASSLTGAYNEQFF,TRBV6-2/TRBV6-3,NA,TRBJ2-1,TRBD1
TGCGCCAGCAGTCTAAAAGAGCCGGGACAAGAGACCCAGTACTTC,CASSLKEPGQETQYF,TRBV23-1,NA,TRBJ2-5,NA
TGCAGTGCTGCGCGGGGGAACGAGCAGTACTTC,CSAARGNEQYF,TRBV20-1,NA,TRBJ2-7,TRBD2
TGTGCCAGCAGGGATACAGGGGGGAGTGAAAAACTGTTTTTT,CASRDTGGSEKLFF,TRBV2,NA,TRBJ1-4,TRBD1
TGTGCCAGCAGTGCGGGACTAGCGCGCGTCTACGAGCAGTACTTC,CASSAGLARVYEQYF,TRBV27,NA,TRBJ2-7,TRBD2
TGTGCCAGCTCACCTCCCTTTGGACAGGGGAGGGGAAACACCATATATTTT,CASSPPFGQGRGNTIYF,TRBV18,few,TRBJ1-3,TRBD1
TGCGCCAGCAGCACACAGGGGGGTGAATCTGAAGCTTTCTTT,CASSTQGGESEAFF,TRBV5-1,NA,TRBJ1-1,TRBD1
TGCGCCAGCAGCCAAGGGGCAGAAAGGAACTATGGCTACACCTTC,CASSQGAERNYGYTF,TRBV4-1,NA,TRBJ1-2,NA
TGTGCCTGGAGTCCCGGGACAGGCCAGCCCCAGCATTTT,CAWSPGTGQPQHF,TRBV30,once,TRBJ1-5,TRBD1
TGCGCCAGCAGCTCGGGACAGGGGACGGCTGAAGCTTTCTTT,CASSSGQGTAEAFF,TRBV5-1,few,TRBJ1-1,TRBD1
TGTGCCAGCAGTCGCGGACAGGGGGCTTCCTCCGAGCAGTACTTC,CASSRGQGASSEQYF,TRBV6-5,NA,TRBJ2-7,TRBD1